This entry lists 2 T cell receptor beta chains sequenced from one sample in a study of T cells after yellow fever vaccination. TCRdb itself ran the 5' RACE reads through MiXCR, one entry per CDR3 protein. The table lists roughly 310,000 distinct CDR3 sequences, around 3.6% of them singletons. The sample here was PBMCs, taken on the day of the yellow fever booster vaccination. The source of these receptors is a man aged 18 to 29 who received the YFV17D yellow fever vaccine.

In this sample, this clonotype turned up many times. This chain uses TRBV7-2 with TRBJ2-3; D is uncertain. The CDR3 length is 13 residues. Trimming pared 4 bases from V and 4 bases from J, leaving 9 bases between. Germline-derived CDR1 and CDR2 are SGHTA and FQGNSA. The CDR3 reads CASSSVGADTQYF. The DNA for the CDR3 is TGTGCCAGCAGCTCGGTGGGTGCAGATACGCAGTATTTT.

This clonotype showed up many times. The V and J genes are TRBV11-2 and TRBJ2-5; unclear D gene. The CDR3 length is 13 residues. Trimming shortened V by 1 base and J by 5 bases, and 8 bases separated the two germline ends. Germline V gene data show CDR1 as SGHAT and CDR2 as FQNNGV. The CDR3 loop is CASSLGLVETQYF. Here the CDR3 DNA reads TGTGCCAGCAGCTTAGGATTAGTTGAGACCCAGTACTTC.